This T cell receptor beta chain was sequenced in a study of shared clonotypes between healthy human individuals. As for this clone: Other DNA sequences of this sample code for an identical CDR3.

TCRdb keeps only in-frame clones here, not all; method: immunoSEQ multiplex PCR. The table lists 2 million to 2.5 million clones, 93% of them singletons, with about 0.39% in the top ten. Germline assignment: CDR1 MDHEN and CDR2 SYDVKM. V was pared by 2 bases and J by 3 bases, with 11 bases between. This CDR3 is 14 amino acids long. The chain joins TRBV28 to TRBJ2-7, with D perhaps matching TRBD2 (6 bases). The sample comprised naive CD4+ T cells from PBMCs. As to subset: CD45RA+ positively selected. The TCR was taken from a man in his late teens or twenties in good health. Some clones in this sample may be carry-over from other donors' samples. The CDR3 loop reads CASSLGGAVYEQYF. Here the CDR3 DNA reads TGTGCCAGCAGTTTAGGAGGGGCCGTCTACGAGCAGTACTTC.